This T cell receptor beta chain was found in a study of blood T cell repertoires in COVID-19. Overall study context: COVID-19 samples from acute and convalescent phases originated in the United States, Italy and Spain. PBMCs, B-cell-depleted T cells, or T cells provided the cDNA or gDNA that made up the material.

The CDR3 sequence is 15 residues long. The ends were cut back, 5 bases at V and 0 bases at J, with 13 bases in the middle. Germline V lookup: CDR1 MNHEY, CDR2 SMNVEV (reference sequence). In the authors' workflow: Reference gene primer amplification yielded estimated nucleated cell counts. Repertoires were generated with immunoSEQ multiplex PCR, while TCRdb's copy carries only in-frame clones and drops some. V, J and clone size derive from that table, while D and trimming were established from the DNA sequence. The sample holds 70,000 to 75,000 clones, 80% to 90% seen once. The sequence was collected from a woman in her 70s with acute or convalescent COVID-19. The chain couples TRBV27 to TRBJ1-1, with a tentative D call TRBD1 (5 bases). The sequenced sample was peripheral blood. The CDR3 nucleotides read TGTGCCAGCAGTACGTACAGGAAAATGAACACTGAAGCTTTCTTT. It translates to CASSTYRKMNTEAFF.